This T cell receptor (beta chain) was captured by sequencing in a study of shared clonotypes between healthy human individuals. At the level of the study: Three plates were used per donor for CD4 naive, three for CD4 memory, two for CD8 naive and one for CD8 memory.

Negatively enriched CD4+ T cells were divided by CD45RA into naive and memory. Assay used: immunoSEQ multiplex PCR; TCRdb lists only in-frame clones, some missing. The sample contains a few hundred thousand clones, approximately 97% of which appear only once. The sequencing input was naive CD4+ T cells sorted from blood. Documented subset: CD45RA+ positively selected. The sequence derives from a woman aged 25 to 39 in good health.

Here the CDR3 reads CASSSGSGNSNQPQHF. The DNA for the CDR3 is TGTGCCAGCAGCTCCGGTTCAGGGAATAGCAATCAGCCCCAGCATTTT. This chain links TRBV6-7 with TRBJ1-5; tentatively, D is TRBD1 (5 bases). TRBV6-7 is filed as an ORF, its function uncertain. The germline V and J ends were trimmed by 6 bases and 0 bases, with 15 bases remaining between them. The CDR3 sequence is 16 residues long.